Following are 28 T cell receptor beta chains from one sample sequenced in a study of cytomegalovirus exposure and HLA in healthy donors. Vbeta (60) and Jbeta (13) primers were used in the PCR. Measured with immunoSEQ multiplex PCR; TCRdb has only the in-frame clones, and not every one. The table lists fewer than 100,000 clones. The specimen sequenced was PBMCs. Receptor source: a man in his fifties in good health and CMV-seronegative.

The chain has TRBV7-2 and TRBJ1-1; 7 positions match TRBD1. Germline-derived CDR1 and CDR2 are SGHTA and FQGNSA. This CDR3 is built from 13 residues. With 4 bases clipped from V and 10 bases from J, the junction kept 9 bases outside the gene matches. The CDR3, as DNA: TGTGCCAGCAGCTGGGCGGGGACAGACGGAGCTTTCTTT. Translation: CASSWAGTDGAFF.

The chain joins TRBV28 to TRBJ1-1, with TRBD1 as a possible D gene (6 bases). Trimming removed 5 bases from V and 7 bases from J, with 11 bases in between. This CDR3 has 12 amino acids. CDR1 and CDR2 from the germline V gene are MDHEN and SYDVKM. The CDR3 DNA reads TGTGCCAGCAGTCCTGGACAGATTGAAGCTTTCTTT. Translating it yields CASSPGQIEAFF. Supplemented by reference TRBV28 and TRBJ1-1, the full variable domain reads DVKVTQSSRYLVKRTGEKVFLECVQDMDHENMFWYRQDPGLGLRLIYFSYDVKMKEKGDIPEGYSVSREKKERFSLILESASTNQTSMYLCASSPGQIEAFFGQGTRLTVV.

This sequence joins TRBV9 and TRBJ1-1, with 8 bases aligning to TRBD1. This CDR3 spans 14 amino acids. From germline, CDR1 is SGDLS and CDR2 YYNGEE. V lost 3 bases to trimming and J lost 3 bases; unmatched junction nucleotides: 4. CDR3 in DNA: TGTGCCAGCAGCGCTCGGGACAGGCACACTGAAGCTTTCTTT. This sequence encodes CASSARDRHTEAFF. Combining the CDR3 with reference TRBV9 and TRBJ1-1 gives the whole variable domain DSGVTQTPKHLITATGQRVTLRCSPRSGDLSVYWYQQSLDQGLQFLIQYYNGEERAKGNILERFSAQQFPDLHSELNLSSLELGDSALYFCASSARDRHTEAFFGQGTRLTVV.

The rearrangement links TRBV7-8 to TRBJ1-1, with D possibly matching TRBD1 (6 bases). This CDR3 comprises 14 residues. The V gene lost 1 base and the J gene lost 4 bases, with 10 bases spanning the gap. Per germline, CDR1 SGHVS and CDR2 FQNEAQ. CDR3 nucleotide sequence: TGTGCCAGCAGCTTAGTAACAGGGCCCACTGAAGCTTTCTTT. Translating gives CASSLVTGPTEAFF.

J is TRBJ1-1 and V is TRBV6-5; 8 bases are a match to TRBD1. In germline, CDR1 is MNHEY, CDR2 SVGAGI. V gave up 5 bases and J gave up 7 bases; unmatched junction bases: 3. The CDR3 is 12 residues long. Written as DNA, the CDR3 is TGTGCCAGCAGTCGGGACAGGAATGAAGCTTTCTTT. Amino acids: CASSRDRNEAFF.

This chain joins TRBV28 and TRBJ2-7; D unclear. Trimming took off 8 bases at V and 13 bases at J, with 18 bases between the two ends. The V gene's germline CDR1 is MDHEN and CDR2 SYDVKM. This CDR3 contains 11 residues. CDR3 bases: TGTGCCAGCGGATTGCTAGTTGCCGACTACTTC. Amino acid sequence: CASGLLVADYF.

The gene calls are TRBV4-3 and TRBJ1-1; unclear D gene. The CDR3 contains 16 residues. CDR1 and CDR2 (germline): LGHNA, YSLEER. The V gene lost 4 bases and the J gene lost 1 base, with 16 bases spanning the gap. CDR3 sequence reads: CASSLWRAAGNTEAFF. Written as DNA, the CDR3 is TGCGCCAGCAGCCTCTGGAGAGCCGCCGGGAACACTGAAGCTTTCTTT.

V is TRBV4-2 and J is TRBJ2-1; 9 bases line up with TRBD2. Trimming at V came to 0 bases and at J to 6 bases, leaving 6 bases not matched to a gene. The CDR3 length is 16 residues. Germline V lookup: CDR1 LGHNA, CDR2 YNFKEQ. CDR3 nucleotide sequence: TGTGCCAGCAGCCAAGATTTAGCGGGGGCCCTCAATGAGCAGTTCTTC. Translated, it gives CASSQDLAGALNEQFF.

This chain uses TRBV14 with TRBJ2-1; tentative D call: TRBD1 (6 bases). Trimming took off 0 bases at V and 4 bases at J, with 16 bases between the two ends. CDR3 length equals 17 residues. Germline V gene lookup returns CDR1 SGHDN and CDR2 FVKESK. The CDR3 region is CASSQDLGTHSYNEQFF. The CDR3 bases are TGTGCCAGCAGCCAAGATCTAGGGACACACTCTTACAATGAGCAGTTCTTC.

The J gene is TRBJ2-3, the V gene TRBV11-2, with 8 bases identical to TRBD2. V shed 1 base, J shed 0 bases, and the junction held 3 bases outside the gene matches. The V gene's germline CDR1 is SGHAT and CDR2 FQNNGV. There are 16 residues in the CDR3. CDR3 sequence reads: CASSLGTSSSTDTQYF. CDR3 DNA: TGTGCCAGCAGCTTAGGGACTAGCAGTAGCACAGATACGCAGTATTTT. Full variable domain (outside the CDR3, taken from reference TRBV11-2 and TRBJ2-3): EAGVAQSPRYKIIEKRQSVAFWCNPISGHATLYWYQQILGQGPKLLIQFQNNGVVDDSQLPKDRFSAERLKGVDSTLKIQPAKLEDSAVYLCASSLGTSSSTDTQYFGPGTRLTVL.

The CDR3 loop is CASSQVSGRADEQFF. The DNA of the CDR3 is TGTGCCAGCAGCCAAGTTAGCGGGCGGGCGGATGAGCAGTTCTTC. V and J are TRBV4-2 and TRBJ2-1, with 7 bases matching TRBD2. After removal of 1 base from V and 8 bases from J, the junction contained 8 bases not matched to a gene. The CDR3 consists of 15 residues. In germline, CDR1 is LGHNA, CDR2 YNFKEQ.

The rearrangement uses TRBV29-1 and TRBJ2-1, with TRBD1 matching over 9 bases. Losses at the gene ends were 6 bases for V and 10 bases for J; bases not matched to a gene: 13. Per germline, CDR1 SQVTM and CDR2 ANQGSEA. The CDR3 contains 14 residues. CDR3 loop: CSVTGGRGVEEQFF. CDR3 coding DNA: TGCAGCGTCACAGGGGGCCGCGGGGTGGAGGAGCAGTTCTTC.

On this clone: Distinct nucleotide sequences in the sample also encode this CDR3. This chain uses TRBV6-5 with TRBJ1-6; D not resolved. V lost 2 bases and J lost 5, with 10 bases in between. The CDR3 contains 15 residues. Germline V gives CDR1 MNHEY, CDR2 SVGAGI. The CDR3 sequence is CASSYRGLNNSPLHF. The CDR3 DNA is TGTGCCAGCAGTTACCGAGGCCTTAATAATTCACCCCTCCACTTT.

This chain uses TRBV7-9 with TRBJ1-5; D gene uncertain. Germline V lookup: CDR1 SEHNR, CDR2 FQNEAQ (reference sequence). Trimming shortened V by 5 bases and J by 7 bases, and 12 bases separated the two germline ends. The CDR3 extends over 13 amino acids. CDR3 nucleotides: TGTGCCAGCAGCCCCGGGAACGGCCAGCCCCAGCATTTT. Protein: CASSPGNGQPQHF.

V gene TRBV7-2 combines with J gene TRBJ2-7; D unresolved. The CDR3 loop spans 12 amino acids. Germline CDR1 and CDR2: SGHTA and FQGNSA. The germline V and J ends were trimmed by 8 bases and 2 bases, with 10 bases remaining between them. The CDR3 sequence is CASEELAYEQYF. The CDR3, as DNA: TGTGCCAGCGAGGAGCTCGCCTACGAGCAGTACTTC.

V is TRBV2 and J is TRBJ2-3, with 7 bases fitting TRBD2. CDR1 is SNHLY and CDR2 is FYNNEI in the germline V gene. Unmatched junction bases numbered 9, after V lost 1 base and J lost 5 bases. The CDR3 runs to 16 residues. CDR3 sequence reads: CASSEGLAAVIDTQYF. The CDR3 DNA reads as TGTGCCAGCAGTGAAGGGCTAGCGGCGGTTATAGATACGCAGTATTTT. The whole variable domain, remainder taken from reference TRBV2 and TRBJ2-3, is EPEVTQTPSHQVTQMGQEVILRCVPISNHLYFYWYRQILGQKVEFLVSFYNNEISEKSEIFDDQFSVERPDGSNFTLKIRSTKLEDSAMYFCASSEGLAAVIDTQYFGPGTRLTVL.

The J gene is TRBJ2-1, the V gene TRBV12-1; the table's D call of TRBD2 was not tested on the DNA. TRBV12-1 is annotated as a pseudogene. The CDR3 sequence is 16 residues long. The CDR3 bases are TGTGCCAGCAGCTCACCCGACTACGACTCCTACAATGAGCAGTTCTTC. Residues: CASSSPDYDSYNEQFF.

The chain employs TRBV2 and TRBJ1-1, with a tentative D call TRBD1 (5 bases). There are 13 residues in the CDR3. V lost 8 bases and J 1 base, leaving 11 bases between the germline ends. Looked up from germline, CDR1 is SNHLY and CDR2 is FYNNEI. In nucleotides, the CDR3 is TGTGCCAGCTCACCAACAGGGAACACTGAAGCTTTCTTT. Protein product: CASSPTGNTEAFF.

This chain uses TRBV18 with TRBJ1-1; 12 nucleotides line up with TRBD1. The CDR3 loop spans 16 amino acids. The germline V gene has CDR1 KGHSH and CDR2 LQKENI. After removal of 4 bases from V and 8 bases from J, the junction contained 11 bases not matched to a gene. The chain's CDR3 is CASSLGTGGAGPEAFF. The CDR3 DNA is TGTGCCAGCTCACTCGGGACAGGGGGCGCGGGTCCCGAAGCTTTCTTT.

The V and J genes are TRBV7-9 and TRBJ1-2; no clear D gene. The V gene's germline CDR1 is SEHNR and CDR2 FQNEAQ (reference sequence). This CDR3 is 13 amino acids long. V was trimmed by 0 bases and J by 0 bases, leaving 2 bases between them. The CDR3 sequence is CASSLAANYGYTF. In nucleotides, the CDR3 is TGTGCCAGCAGCTTAGCCGCTAACTATGGCTACACCTTC.

This rearrangement joins TRBV4-2 to TRBJ1-1; D perhaps matches TRBD1 (5 bases). The germline gives CDR1 LGHNA, CDR2 YNFKEQ. The CDR3 loop spans 17 amino acids. With 1 base removed from V and 0 bases from J, the gap between germline ends came to 15 bases. For the CDR3, the DNA is TGTGCCAGCAGCCAAGGGGGGACTACCCACATGAACACTGAAGCTTTCTTT. Its protein is CASSQGGTTHMNTEAFF.

CDR3 nucleotide sequence: TGCGCCAGCAGCTTGCGCGGGGACGCCGGGGAGCTGTTTTTT. Protein sequence: CASSLRGDAGELFF. J is TRBJ2-2 and V is TRBV5-1, with D possibly TRBD2 on 6 matching bases. CDR1 and CDR2 (germline): SGHRS, YFSETQ. Trimming cost V 1 base and J 6 bases, with 10 bases left between them. CDR3 length: 14 amino acids.

The chain combines TRBV5-1 with TRBJ1-1; the D gene is possibly TRBD1 (6 bases). The ends were cut back, 0 bases at V and 6 bases at J, with 12 bases in the middle. The CDR3 contains 14 residues. Germline loops: CDR1 SGHRS, CDR2 YFSETQ. The CDR3 here is CASSLANRAPEAFF. CDR3 DNA sequence: TGCGCCAGCAGCTTGGCCAACAGGGCCCCTGAAGCTTTCTTT.

This chain uses TRBV28 with TRBJ2-1; D may be TRBD2 (7 bases). The germline gives CDR1 MDHEN, CDR2 SYDVKM. This CDR3 spans 15 amino acids. Trimming removed 7 bases at V and 6 bases at J, with 19 bases between. The CDR3 DNA reads as TGTGCCAGCACCAGCGGGGCAGGGGTTATCAATGAGCAGTTCTTC. It encodes CASTSGAGVINEQFF.

Regarding this clone: Other DNA sequences in this specimen translate into the identical CDR3. The chain uses TRBV18 and TRBJ1-6; a possible D gene is TRBD1 (5 bases). The ends were cut back, 3 bases at V and 0 bases at J, with 6 bases in the middle. CDR1 and CDR2 (germline): KGHSH, LQKENI. There are 15 residues in the CDR3. The CDR3 spells CASSPDSSYNSPLHF. CDR3 sequence (DNA): TGTGCCAGCTCACCTGACAGCTCCTATAATTCACCCCTCCACTTT.

The CDR3 DNA reads as TGTGCCAGCAGCTTACGCCCCAGGTCGGATACGCAGTATTTT. Translated, it gives CASSLRPRSDTQYF. The rearrangement links TRBV7-8 to TRBJ2-3; D unclear. Per germline, CDR1 SGHVS and CDR2 FQNEAQ. V lost 2 bases to trimming and J lost 6 bases, with 12 bases between them. The CDR3 contains 14 residues.

J is TRBJ2-1 and V is TRBV11-2; 15 bases match TRBD2. Germline values: CDR1 SGHAT, CDR2 FQNNGV. The CDR3 runs to 18 residues. The V segment lost 1 base and the J segment 6 bases; nucleotides outside the gene matches: 7. Here the CDR3 DNA reads TGTGCCAGCAGCTTAGCTCCGGGACTAGCGGGGGGTCTCAATGAGCAGTTCTTC. Amino acid sequence: CASSLAPGLAGGLNEQFF.

The CDR3 coding sequence is TGTGCCAGCAGTCGAAGACAGGCTACCTACAATGAGCAGTTCTTC. Translation: CASSRRQATYNEQFF. The chain couples TRBV7-9 to TRBJ2-1, with D maybe TRBD1 (6 bases). V was cut by 6 bases and J by 2 bases, with 14 bases left in between. This CDR3 has 15 residues. Germline V gene data show CDR1 as SEHNR and CDR2 as FQNEAQ (reference sequence).